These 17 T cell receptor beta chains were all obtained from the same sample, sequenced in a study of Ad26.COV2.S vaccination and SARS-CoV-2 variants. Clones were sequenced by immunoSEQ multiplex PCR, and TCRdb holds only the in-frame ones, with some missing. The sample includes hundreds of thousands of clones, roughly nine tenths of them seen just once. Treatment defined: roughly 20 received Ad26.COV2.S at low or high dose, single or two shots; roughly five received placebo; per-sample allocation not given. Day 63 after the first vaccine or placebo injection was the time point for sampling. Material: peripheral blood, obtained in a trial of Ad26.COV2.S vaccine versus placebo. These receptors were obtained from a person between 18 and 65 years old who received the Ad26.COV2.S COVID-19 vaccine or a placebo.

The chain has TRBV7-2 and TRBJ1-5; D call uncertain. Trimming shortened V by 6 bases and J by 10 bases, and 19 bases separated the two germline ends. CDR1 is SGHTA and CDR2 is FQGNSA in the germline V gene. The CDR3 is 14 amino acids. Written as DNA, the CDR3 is TGTGCCAGCAGTAGGGAGGCAGCTTCGGGACCCCAGCATTTT. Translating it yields CASSREAASGPQHF.

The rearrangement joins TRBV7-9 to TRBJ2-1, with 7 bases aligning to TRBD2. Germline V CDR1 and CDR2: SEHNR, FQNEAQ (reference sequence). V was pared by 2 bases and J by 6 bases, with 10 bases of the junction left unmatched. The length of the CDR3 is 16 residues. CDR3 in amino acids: CASSLRLAEALNEQFF. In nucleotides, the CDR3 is TGTGCCAGCAGCTTAAGGCTAGCGGAGGCCCTCAATGAGCAGTTCTTC.

The CDR3, as DNA: TGCGCCAGCAGCCAAGATTTACAGGGGGGAACCTATGGCTACACCTTC. Translating gives CASSQDLQGGTYGYTF. V and J are TRBV4-3 and TRBJ1-2, with 8 bases fitting TRBD1. After removal of 0 bases from V and 4 bases from J, the junction contained 7 bases not matched to a gene. Looked up from germline, CDR1 is LGHNA and CDR2 is YSLEER. CDR3 length: 16 residues.

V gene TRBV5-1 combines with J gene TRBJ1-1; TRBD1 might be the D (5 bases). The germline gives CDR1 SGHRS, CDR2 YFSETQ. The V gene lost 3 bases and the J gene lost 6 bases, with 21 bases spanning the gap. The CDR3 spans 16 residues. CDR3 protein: CASSYVQEPFSAEAFF. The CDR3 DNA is TGCGCCAGCAGCTATGTACAGGAACCTTTCAGCGCTGAAGCTTTCTTT.

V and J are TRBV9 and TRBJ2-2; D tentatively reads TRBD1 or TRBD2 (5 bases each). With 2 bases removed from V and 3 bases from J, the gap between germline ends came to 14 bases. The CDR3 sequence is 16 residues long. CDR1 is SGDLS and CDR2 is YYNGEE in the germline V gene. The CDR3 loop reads CASSVEGREHTGELFF. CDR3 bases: TGTGCCAGCAGCGTCGAGGGCAGGGAACACACCGGGGAGCTGTTTTTT.

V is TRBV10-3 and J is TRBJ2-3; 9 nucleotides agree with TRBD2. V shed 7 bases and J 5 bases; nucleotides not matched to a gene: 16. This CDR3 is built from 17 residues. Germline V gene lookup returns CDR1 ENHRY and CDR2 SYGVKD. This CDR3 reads CAITAGGVAGAGDTQYF. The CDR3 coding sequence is TGTGCCATCACCGCCGGGGGAGTAGCGGGGGCGGGAGATACGCAGTATTTT.

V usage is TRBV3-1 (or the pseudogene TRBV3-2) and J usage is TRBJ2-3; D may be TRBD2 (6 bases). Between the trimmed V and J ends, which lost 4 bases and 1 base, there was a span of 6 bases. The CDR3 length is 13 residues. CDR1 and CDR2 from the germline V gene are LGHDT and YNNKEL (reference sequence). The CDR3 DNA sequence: TGTGCCAGCAGCCGGGGGGGCACAGATACGCAGTATTTT. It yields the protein CASSRGGTDTQYF.

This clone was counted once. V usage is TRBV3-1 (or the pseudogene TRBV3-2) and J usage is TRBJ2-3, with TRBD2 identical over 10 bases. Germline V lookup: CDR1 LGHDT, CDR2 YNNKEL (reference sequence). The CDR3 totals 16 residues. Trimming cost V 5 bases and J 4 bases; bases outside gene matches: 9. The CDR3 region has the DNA TGTGCCAGCAGCGCCCTAGCGGGGGCGGGCCCAGATACGCAGTATTTT. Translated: CASSALAGAGPDTQYF.

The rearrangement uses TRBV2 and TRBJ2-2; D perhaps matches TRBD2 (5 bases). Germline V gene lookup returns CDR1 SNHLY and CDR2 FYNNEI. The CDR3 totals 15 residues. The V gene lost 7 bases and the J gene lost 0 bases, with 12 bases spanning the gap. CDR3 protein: CASMKGVANTGELFF. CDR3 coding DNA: TGTGCCAGCATGAAGGGAGTGGCGAACACCGGGGAGCTGTTTTTT.

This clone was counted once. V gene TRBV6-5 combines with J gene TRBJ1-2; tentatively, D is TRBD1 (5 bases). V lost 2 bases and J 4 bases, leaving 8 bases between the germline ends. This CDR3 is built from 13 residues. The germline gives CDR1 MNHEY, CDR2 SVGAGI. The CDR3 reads CASSYQGGYGYTF. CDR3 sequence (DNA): TGTGCCAGCAGTTACCAGGGTGGCTATGGCTACACCTTC.

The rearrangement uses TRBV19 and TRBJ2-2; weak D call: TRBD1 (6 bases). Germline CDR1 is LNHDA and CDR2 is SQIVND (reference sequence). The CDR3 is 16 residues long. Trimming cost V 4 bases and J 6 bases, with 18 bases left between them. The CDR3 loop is CASSKSTGFMSGELFF. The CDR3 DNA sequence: TGTGCCAGTAGTAAGTCAACAGGGTTCATGTCCGGGGAGCTGTTTTTT.

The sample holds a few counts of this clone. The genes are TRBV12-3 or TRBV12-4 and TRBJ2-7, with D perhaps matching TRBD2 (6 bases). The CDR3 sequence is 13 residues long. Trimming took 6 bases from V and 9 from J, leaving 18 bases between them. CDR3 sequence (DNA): TGTGCCAGCAGGTACCGGGGGACCTCTTGGCAGTACTTC. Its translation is CASRYRGTSWQYF.

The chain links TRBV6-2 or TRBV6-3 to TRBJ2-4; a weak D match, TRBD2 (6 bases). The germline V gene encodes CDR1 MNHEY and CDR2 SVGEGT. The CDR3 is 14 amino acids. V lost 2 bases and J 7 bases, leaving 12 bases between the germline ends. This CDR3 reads CASSYRGYGNIQYF. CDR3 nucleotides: TGTGCCAGCAGTTACCGGGGGTATGGGAACATTCAGTACTTC.

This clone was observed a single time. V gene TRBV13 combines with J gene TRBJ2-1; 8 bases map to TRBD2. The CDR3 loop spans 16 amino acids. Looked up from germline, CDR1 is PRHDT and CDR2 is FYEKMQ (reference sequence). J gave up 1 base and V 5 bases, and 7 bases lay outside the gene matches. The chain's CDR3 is CASSPQTGGSYNEQFF. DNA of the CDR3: TGTGCCAGCAGCCCCCAAACGGGAGGGTCCTACAATGAGCAGTTCTTC.

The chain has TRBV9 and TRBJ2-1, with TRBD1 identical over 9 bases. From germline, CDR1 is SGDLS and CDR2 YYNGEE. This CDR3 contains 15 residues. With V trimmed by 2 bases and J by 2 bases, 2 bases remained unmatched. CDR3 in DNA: TGTGCCAGCAGCGTCCGACAGGGGGCCTACAATGAGCAGTTCTTC. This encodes CASSVRQGAYNEQFF.

CDR3 region: CATSSGNTIYF. Written as DNA, the CDR3 is TGTGCCACATCCTCTGGAAACACCATATATTTT. This sequence joins TRBV6-6 and TRBJ1-3, with D hard to call. CDR3 length: 11 amino acids. The germline V and J ends were trimmed by 10 bases and 0 bases, with 4 bases remaining between them. Germline loops: CDR1 MNHNY, CDR2 SVGAGI (reference sequence).

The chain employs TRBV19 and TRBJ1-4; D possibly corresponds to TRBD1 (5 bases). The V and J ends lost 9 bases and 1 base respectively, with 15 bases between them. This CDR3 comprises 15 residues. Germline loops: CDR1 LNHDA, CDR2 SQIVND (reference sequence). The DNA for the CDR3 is TGTGCCAGCCGAAACGGGGGAATAACTAATGAAAAACTGTTTTTT. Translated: CASRNGGITNEKLFF. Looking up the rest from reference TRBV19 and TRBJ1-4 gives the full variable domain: DGGITQSPKYLFRKEGQNVTLSCEQNLNHDAMYWYRQDPGQGLRLIYYSQIVNDFQKGDIAEGYSVSREKKESFPLTVTSAQKNPTAFYLCASRNGGITNEKLFFGSGTQLSVL.